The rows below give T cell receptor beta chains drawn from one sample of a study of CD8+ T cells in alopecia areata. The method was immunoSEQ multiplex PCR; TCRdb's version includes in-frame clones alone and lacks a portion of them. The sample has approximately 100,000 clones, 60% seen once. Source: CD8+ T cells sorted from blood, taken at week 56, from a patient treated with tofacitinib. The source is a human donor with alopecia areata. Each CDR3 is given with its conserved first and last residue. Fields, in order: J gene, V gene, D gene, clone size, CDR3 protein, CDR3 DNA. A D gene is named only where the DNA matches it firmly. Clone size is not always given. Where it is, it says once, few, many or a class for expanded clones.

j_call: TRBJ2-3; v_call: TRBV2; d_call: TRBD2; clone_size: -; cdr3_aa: CASSDERESTDTQYF; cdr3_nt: TGTGCCAGCAGTGATGAGCGGGAGAGCACAGATACGCAGTATTTT
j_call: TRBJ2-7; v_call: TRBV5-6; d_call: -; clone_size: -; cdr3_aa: CASSLGGASPTREQYF; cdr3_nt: TGTGCCAGCAGCTTGGGAGGGGCCTCCCCCACTAGGGAGCAGTACTTC
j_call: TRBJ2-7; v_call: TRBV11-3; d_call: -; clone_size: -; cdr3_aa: CASSSWGADYEQYF; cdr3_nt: TGTGCCAGCAGTTCATGGGGAGCGGACTACGAGCAGTACTTC
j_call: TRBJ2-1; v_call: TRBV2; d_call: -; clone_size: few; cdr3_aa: CASSERSWGHEQFF; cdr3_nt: TGTGCCAGCAGTGAACGGTCCTGGGGGCATGAGCAGTTCTTC
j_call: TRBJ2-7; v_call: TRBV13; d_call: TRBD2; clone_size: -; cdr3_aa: CASSSGLAGRGRSYEQYF; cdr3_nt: TGTGCCAGCAGCTCCGGACTAGCGGGCCGCGGCCGCTCCTACGAGCAGTACTTC
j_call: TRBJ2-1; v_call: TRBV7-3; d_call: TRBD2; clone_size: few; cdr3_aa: CASSLESSGRSSYNEQFF; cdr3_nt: TGTGCCAGCAGCCTCGAGTCTTCCGGGAGGAGCTCCTACAATGAGCAGTTCTTC
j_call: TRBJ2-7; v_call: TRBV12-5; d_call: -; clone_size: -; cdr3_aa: CASGSTDRTPSYEQYF; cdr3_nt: TGTGCTAGTGGCTCCACTGACCGAACTCCATCCTACGAGCAGTACTTC
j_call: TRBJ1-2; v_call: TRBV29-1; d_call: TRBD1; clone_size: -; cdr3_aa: CSAGLDRGYGYTF; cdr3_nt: TGCAGCGCTGGTTTGGACAGGGGGTATGGCTACACCTTC
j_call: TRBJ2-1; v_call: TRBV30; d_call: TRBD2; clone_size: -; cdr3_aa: CAWSVAWRGIYNEQFF; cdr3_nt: TGTGCCTGGAGTGTTGCGTGGCGGGGGATTTACAATGAGCAGTTCTTC
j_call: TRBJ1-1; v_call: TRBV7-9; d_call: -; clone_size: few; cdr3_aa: CASPDGTEAFF; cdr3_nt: TGTGCCAGCCCCGACGGTACTGAAGCTTTCTTT
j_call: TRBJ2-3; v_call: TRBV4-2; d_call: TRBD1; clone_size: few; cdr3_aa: CASRPTSAAGGVDTQYF; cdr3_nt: TGTGCCAGCAGACCTACCTCCGCGGCAGGGGGCGTAGATACGCAGTATTTT
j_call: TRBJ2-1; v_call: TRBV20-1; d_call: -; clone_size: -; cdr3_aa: CSAPEDEQFF; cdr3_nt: TGCAGTGCCCCCGAGGATGAGCAGTTCTTC
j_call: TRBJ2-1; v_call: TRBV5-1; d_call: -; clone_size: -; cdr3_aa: CASSLGRGVGEQFF; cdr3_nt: TGCGCCAGCAGCTTGGGCAGGGGCGTTGGTGAGCAGTTCTTC
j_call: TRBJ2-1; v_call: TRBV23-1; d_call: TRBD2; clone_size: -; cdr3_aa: CASSQLRAPKDTGGRINEQFF; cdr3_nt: TGCGCCAGCAGTCAACTGCGGGCTCCAAAAGATACGGGGGGGCGGATCAATGAGCAGTTCTTC
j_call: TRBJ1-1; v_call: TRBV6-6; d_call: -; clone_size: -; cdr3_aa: CASIGINTEAFF; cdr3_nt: TGTGCCAGCATCGGAATTAACACTGAAGCTTTCTTT
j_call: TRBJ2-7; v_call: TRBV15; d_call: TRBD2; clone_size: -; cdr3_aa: CATSGGTSGFSYEQYF; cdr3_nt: TGTGCCACCAGCGGCGGGACTAGCGGATTTTCCTACGAGCAGTACTTC
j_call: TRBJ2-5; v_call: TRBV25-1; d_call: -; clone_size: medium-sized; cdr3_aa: CASGQETQYF; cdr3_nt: TGTGCCAGCGGTCAAGAGACCCAGTACTTC
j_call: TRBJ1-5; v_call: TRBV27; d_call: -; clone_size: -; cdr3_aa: CASSLTEGNQPQHF; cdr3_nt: TGTGCCAGCAGTTTGACGGAGGGAAATCAGCCCCAGCATTTT
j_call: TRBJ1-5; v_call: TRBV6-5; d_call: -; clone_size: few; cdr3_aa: CASSQQGNSNQPQHF; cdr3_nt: TGTGCCAGCAGCCAACAGGGAAATAGCAATCAGCCCCAGCATTTT
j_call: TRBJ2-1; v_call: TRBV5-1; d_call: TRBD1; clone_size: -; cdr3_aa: CASRAGTGLNEQFF; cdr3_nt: TGTGCCAGCAGGGCCGGGACAGGGCTCAATGAGCAGTTCTTC
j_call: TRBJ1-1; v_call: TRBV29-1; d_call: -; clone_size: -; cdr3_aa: CSDLRGAEAFF; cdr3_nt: TGCAGCGATCTCAGGGGAGCTGAAGCTTTCTTT
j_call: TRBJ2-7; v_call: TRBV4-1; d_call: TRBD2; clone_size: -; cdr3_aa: CASSGGDEQYF; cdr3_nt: TGCGCCAGCAGTGGGGGGGATGAGCAGTACTTC
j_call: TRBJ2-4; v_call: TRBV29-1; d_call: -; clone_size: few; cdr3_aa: CSVEAWGREQNIQYF; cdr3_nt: TGCAGCGTTGAGGCGTGGGGGCGGGAGCAAAACATTCAGTACTTC
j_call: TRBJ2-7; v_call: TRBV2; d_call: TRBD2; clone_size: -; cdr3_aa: CASNALAGGYEQYF; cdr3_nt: TGTGCCAGCAACGCCCTAGCGGGGGGTTACGAGCAGTACTTC
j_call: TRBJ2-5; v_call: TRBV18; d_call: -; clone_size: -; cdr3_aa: CASSPRGTEETQYF; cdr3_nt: TGTGCCAGCTCACCACGCGGGACAGAGGAGACCCAGTACTTC
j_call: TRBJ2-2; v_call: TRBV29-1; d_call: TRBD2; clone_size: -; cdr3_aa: CSVSGLATNTGELFF; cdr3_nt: TGCAGCGTATCGGGACTAGCAACGAACACCGGGGAGCTGTTTTTT
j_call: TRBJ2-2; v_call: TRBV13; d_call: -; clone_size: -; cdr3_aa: CASSPTDGGPNTGELFF; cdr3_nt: TGTGCCAGCAGCCCCACCGACGGAGGTCCCAACACCGGGGAGCTGTTTTTT
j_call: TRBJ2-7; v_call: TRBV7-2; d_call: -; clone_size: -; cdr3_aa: CASRRGSGFDYEQYF; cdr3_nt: TGTGCCAGCAGACGGGGGTCGGGGTTCGACTACGAGCAGTACTTC
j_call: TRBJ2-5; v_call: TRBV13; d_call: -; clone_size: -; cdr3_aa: CASSPYQETQYF; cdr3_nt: TGTGCCAGCAGCCCGTACCAAGAGACCCAGTACTTC
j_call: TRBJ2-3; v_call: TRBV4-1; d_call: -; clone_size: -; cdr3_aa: CASSQESDGTDTQYF; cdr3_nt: TGCGCCAGCAGCCAAGAATCGGATGGCACAGATACGCAGTATTTT
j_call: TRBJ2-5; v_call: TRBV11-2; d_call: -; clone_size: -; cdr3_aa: CASSVQGNQETQYF; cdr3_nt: TGTGCCAGCAGCGTACAGGGAAACCAAGAGACCCAGTACTTC
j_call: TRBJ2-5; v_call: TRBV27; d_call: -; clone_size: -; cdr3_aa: CASSLSAEVLETQYF; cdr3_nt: TGTGCCAGCAGTTTATCGGCGGAGGTTTTGGAGACCCAGTACTTC
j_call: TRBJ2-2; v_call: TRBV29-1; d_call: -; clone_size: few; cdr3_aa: CSADYKGTGELFF; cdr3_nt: TGCAGCGCCGACTATAAGGGTACCGGGGAGCTGTTTTTT
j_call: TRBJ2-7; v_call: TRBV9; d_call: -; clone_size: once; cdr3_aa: CASSVRDMIDEQYF; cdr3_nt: TGTGCCAGCAGCGTCCGGGACATGATCGACGAGCAGTACTTC
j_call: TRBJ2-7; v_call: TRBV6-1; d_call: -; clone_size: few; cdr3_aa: CASRETSYEQYF; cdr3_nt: TGTGCCAGCAGGGAGACTTCCTACGAGCAGTACTTC
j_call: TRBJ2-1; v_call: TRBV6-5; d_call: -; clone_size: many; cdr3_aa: CASSYAGWNEQFF; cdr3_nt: TGTGCCAGCAGTTACGCAGGGTGGAATGAGCAGTTCTTC
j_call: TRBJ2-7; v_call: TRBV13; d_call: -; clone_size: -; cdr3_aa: CASSQSTLARYEQYF; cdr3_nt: TGTGCCAGCAGCCAGTCGACACTAGCTAGATACGAGCAGTACTTC
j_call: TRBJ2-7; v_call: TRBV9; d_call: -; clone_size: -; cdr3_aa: CASSVGSGSYEQYF; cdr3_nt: TGTGCCAGCAGCGTAGGTTCGGGATCCTACGAGCAGTACTTC
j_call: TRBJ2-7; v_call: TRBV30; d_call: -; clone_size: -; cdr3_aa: CAVAESSYEQYF; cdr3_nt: TGTGCCGTTGCTGAGAGCTCCTACGAGCAGTACTTC
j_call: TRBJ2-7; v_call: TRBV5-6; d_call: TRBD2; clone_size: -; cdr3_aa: CASSYRTSGPYEQYF; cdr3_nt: TGTGCCAGCAGCTACAGGACTAGCGGACCCTACGAGCAGTACTTC
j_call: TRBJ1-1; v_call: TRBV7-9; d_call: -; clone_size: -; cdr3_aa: CASSDWDGENTEAFF; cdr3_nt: TGTGCCAGCAGCGACTGGGACGGGGAGAACACTGAAGCTTTCTTT
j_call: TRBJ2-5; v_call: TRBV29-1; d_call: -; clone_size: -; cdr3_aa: CSDGGTVGTQYF; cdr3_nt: TGCAGCGATGGAGGGACCGTGGGGACCCAGTACTTC
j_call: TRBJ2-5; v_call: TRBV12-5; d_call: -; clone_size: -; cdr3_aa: CASALGRETQYF; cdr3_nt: TGTGCTAGCGCTTTGGGCAGGGAGACCCAGTACTTC
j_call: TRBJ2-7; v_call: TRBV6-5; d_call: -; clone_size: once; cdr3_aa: CASSYGSVNYEQYF; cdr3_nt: TGTGCCAGCAGTTACGGCAGCGTTAACTACGAGCAGTACTTC
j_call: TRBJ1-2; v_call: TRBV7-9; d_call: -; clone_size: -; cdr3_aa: CASSSWDPRVGYTF; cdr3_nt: TGTGCCAGCAGCTCATGGGACCCCAGGGTTGGCTACACCTTC
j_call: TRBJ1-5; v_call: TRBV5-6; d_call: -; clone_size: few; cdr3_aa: CASSLGSQPQHF; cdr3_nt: TGTGCCAGCAGCTTGGGCAGTCAGCCCCAGCATTTT
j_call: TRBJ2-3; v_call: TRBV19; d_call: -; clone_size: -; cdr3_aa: CASSGLYPITDTQYF; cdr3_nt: TGTGCCAGTAGCGGGCTGTACCCTATCACAGATACGCAGTATTTT
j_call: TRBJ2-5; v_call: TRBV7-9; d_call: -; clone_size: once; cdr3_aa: CASSLPRYGQETQYF; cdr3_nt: TGTGCCAGCAGCTTACCTCGCTACGGCCAAGAGACCCAGTACTTC
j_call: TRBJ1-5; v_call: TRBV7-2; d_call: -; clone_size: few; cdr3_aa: CASSLESWEDQPQHF; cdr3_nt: TGTGCCAGCAGCTTAGAGTCTTGGGAGGATCAGCCCCAGCATTTT
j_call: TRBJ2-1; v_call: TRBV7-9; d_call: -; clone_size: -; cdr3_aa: CASSSQGNEQFF; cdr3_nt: TGTGCCAGCAGCTCTCAGGGGAATGAGCAGTTCTTC
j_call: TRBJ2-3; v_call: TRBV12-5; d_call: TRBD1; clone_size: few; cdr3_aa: CASGQDGQGVTDTQYF; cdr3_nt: TGTGCTAGTGGTCAAGACGGACAGGGGGTTACAGATACGCAGTATTTT
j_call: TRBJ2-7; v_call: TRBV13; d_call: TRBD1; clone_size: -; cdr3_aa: CASSLRGQGRRWEQYF; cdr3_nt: TGTGCCAGCAGCTTAAGGGGACAGGGCCGACGTTGGGAGCAGTACTTC
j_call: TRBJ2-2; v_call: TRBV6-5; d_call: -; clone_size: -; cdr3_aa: CASRSYRVNTGELFF; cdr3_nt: TGTGCCAGCAGGTCCTACAGGGTTAACACCGGGGAGCTGTTTTTT